This T cell receptor beta chain was profiled in a study of molecular identifiers for immune sequencing clone quantification. A CD8+CD4-CCR7+CD45RA+ phenotype served as the sorting definition for naive CD8 T cells. TCRdb re-called the PCR reads with MiXCR, one entry per CDR3 protein. The table has about 640,000 distinct CDR3 sequences, about 20% seen once; the top ten hold 0.75% to 0.95%. The specimen sequenced was naive CD8+ T cells from blood, with Jurkat cell RNA spiked in. Subset in this sample: FACS-sorted CD8+CD4-CCR7+CD45RA+ naive T cells. This TCR came from a human donor in good health. Some libraries in this study had Jurkat cell RNA spiked in.

The CDR3, as DNA: TGTGCCAGCAGCTTTCTGCCTGAGGAGACCCAGTACTTC. This sequence encodes CASSFLPEETQYF. The chain employs TRBV7-9 and TRBJ2-5; D remains ambiguous. This CDR3 is 13 amino acids long. V shed 3 bases and J shed 5 bases, with 10 bases lying between them. Looked up from germline, CDR1 is SEHNR and CDR2 is FQNEAQ (reference sequence).